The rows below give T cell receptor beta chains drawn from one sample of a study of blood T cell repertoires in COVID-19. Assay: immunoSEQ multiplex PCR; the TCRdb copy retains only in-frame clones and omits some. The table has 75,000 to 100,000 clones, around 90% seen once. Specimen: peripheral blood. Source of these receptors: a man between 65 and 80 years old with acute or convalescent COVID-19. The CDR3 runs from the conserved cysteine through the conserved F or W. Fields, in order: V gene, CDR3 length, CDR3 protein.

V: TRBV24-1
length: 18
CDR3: CATTHRTELKSMNTEAFF

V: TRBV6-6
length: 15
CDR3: CASTPGFGRGSRPIF

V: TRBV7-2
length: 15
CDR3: CASSLSFATNEKLFF

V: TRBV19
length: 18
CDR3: CASTHRDRASRPNEKLFF

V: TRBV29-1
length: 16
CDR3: CSVCPVGPPPYNEQFF

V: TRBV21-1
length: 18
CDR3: CASSKGGVESCGGNTIYF

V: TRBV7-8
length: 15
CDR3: CASSLEARGPSPLHF

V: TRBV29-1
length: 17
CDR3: CSVEGLAGGPGGYEQYF

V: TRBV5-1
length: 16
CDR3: CASSLMSGRSYNEQFF

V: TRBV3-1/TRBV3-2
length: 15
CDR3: CASSQEYRVKYGYTF

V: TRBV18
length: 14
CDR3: CASSPPWAGPEQFF

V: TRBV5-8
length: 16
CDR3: CASSLAGQGLSSPLHF

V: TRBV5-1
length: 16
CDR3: CASSFSVSRGIAEAFF

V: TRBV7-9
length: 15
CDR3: CASSSRTGGGTEAFF

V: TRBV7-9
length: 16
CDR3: CASSLFSGEGDQPQHF

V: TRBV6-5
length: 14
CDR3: CASCTVGGYSPLHF

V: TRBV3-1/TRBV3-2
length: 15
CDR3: CASSQGLAVTYEQYF

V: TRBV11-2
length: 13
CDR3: CASSFSNYYGYTF

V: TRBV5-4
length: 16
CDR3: CASSLRTSGSTDTQYF

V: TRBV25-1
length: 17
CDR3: CASSGRTSPLTYNEQFF

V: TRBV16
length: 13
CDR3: CASSQSVEGGYTF

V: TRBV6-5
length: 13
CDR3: CASRGGFREKLFF

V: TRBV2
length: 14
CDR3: CASSVQRGKYEQYF

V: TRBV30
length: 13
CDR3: CALGGVDNSPLHF

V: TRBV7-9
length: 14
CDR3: CASSFGTPPYEQYF

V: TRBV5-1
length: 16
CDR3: CASKTQSGGPYNEQFF

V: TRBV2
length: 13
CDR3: CASNRDSSSPLHF

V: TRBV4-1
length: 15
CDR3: CASSLERTGSYEQYF

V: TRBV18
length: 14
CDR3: CASSPGTGNTEAFF

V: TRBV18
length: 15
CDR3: CASSPRTEYNSPLHF

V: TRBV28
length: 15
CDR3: CASSPSTEFNEKLFF

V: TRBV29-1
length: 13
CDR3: CSARSSYNSPLHF

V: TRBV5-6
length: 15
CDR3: CASSLESWEDYGYTF

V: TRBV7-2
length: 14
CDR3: CASSLYGSGNTIYF

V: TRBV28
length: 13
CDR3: CASYLTGNEKLFF

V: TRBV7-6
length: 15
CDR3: CASSSPYSGANVLTF

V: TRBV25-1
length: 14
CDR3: CASSESHSTTEAFF

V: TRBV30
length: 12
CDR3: CAWSTRLYGYTF

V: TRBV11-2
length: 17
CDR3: CASSLPEEGRRTGELFF

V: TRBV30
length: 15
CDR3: CAWSPSRRGDYGYTF

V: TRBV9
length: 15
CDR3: CASSVAGGSSYEQYF

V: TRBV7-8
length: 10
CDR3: CASIPYEQYF

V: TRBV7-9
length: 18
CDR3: CASSLAQIGGRRDYGYTF

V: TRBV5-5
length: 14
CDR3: CASNAPVGAGGYTF

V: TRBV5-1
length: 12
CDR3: CASSRDRETQYF

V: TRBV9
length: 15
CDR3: CASSVEGGSNQPQHF

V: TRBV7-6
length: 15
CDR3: CASSLVGTSADTQYF

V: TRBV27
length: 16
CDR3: CASRLFGGADTGELFF

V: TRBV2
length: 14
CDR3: CASRVDRSSYEQYF

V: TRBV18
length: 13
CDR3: CASSPNGYNEQFF

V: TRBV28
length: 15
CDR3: CASSHRTVNTGELFF

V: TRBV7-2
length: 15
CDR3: CASSFRHTSNYGYTF

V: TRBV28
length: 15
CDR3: CASTSTSGSISEQFF

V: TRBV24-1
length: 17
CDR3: CATSDASGGPSTDTQYF

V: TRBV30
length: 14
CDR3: CAWTDRGLSYEQYF

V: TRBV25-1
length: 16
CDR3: CASSEWGGRGLNEQFF

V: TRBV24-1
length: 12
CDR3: CAIDDSGGGYTF